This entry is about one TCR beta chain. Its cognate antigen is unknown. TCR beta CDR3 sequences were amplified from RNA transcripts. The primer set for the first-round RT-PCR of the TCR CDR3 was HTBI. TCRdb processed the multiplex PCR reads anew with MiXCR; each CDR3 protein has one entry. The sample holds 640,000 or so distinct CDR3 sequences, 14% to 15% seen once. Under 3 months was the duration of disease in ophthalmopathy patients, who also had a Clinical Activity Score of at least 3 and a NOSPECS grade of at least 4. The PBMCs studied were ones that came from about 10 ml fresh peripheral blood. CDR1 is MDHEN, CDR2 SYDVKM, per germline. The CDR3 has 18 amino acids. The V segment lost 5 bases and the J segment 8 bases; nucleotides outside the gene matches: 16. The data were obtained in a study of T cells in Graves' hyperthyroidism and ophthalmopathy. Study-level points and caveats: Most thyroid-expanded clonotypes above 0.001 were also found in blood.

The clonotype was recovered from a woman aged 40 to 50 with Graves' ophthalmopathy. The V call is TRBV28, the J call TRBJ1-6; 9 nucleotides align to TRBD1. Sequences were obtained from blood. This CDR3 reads CASSTGQGIPLIDSPLHF. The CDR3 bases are TGTGCCAGCAGTACTGGACAGGGGATACCTCTCATCGATTCACCCCTCCACTTT.